This T cell receptor (beta chain) came from a study of identifying expanded T cells in peripheral blood. This CDR3 comprises 15 residues. V was cut by 3 bases and J by 2 bases, with 11 bases left in between. Germline values: CDR1 SNHLY, CDR2 FYNNEI. In its sample, this clone was seen a few times. Its antigen is unknown. Findings and caveats of the study: Differentially abundant clones: about 1.3 between replicates, approximately 15 at around 14 days, less than 20 at four. Clone count variance between roughly 2-week samples rose with total template count.

Sequencing was performed with immunoSEQ multiplex PCR; in TCRdb, only in-frame clones are kept and a portion is missing. The repertoire consists of tens of thousands of clones, with 80% to 90% occurring once and the leading ten covering 4.5%. No infections or other immune events were documented during collection. The receptor comes from a person aged 18 to 70 in good health. The rearrangement uses TRBV2 and TRBJ2-1; no definite D call. Source material: blood. CDR3 nucleotides: TGTGCCAGCAGTGATGAGGCGGTTACCTACAATGAGCAGTTCTTC. It specifies CASSDEAVTYNEQFF.